Only one count was recorded for the clone carrying this T cell receptor (beta chain). Original analysis: It was from reference gene primer amplification that nucleated cell counts were estimated. The table came from immunoSEQ multiplex PCR; TCRdb's copy has only in-frame clones and leaves some out. The V and J calls and clone size are taken from that table; D and trimming were inferred from the DNA. There are 300,000 to 400,000 clones in the sample; more than 75% occur only once, and 4% lies in the top ten. The CDR3 covers 15 residues. V lost 5 bases, J lost 4 bases, and 8 bases stayed unmatched. Germline loops: CDR1 MDHEN, CDR2 SYDVKM. This entry comes from a study of blood T cell repertoires in COVID-19. Study in general: Sites in the United States, Italy and Spain provided acute and convalescent COVID-19 samples. In each case, the material was cDNA or gDNA derived from T cells, B-cell-depleted T cells, or PBMCs.

The V gene is TRBV28, the J gene TRBJ1-5, with 7 bases that match TRBD1. The receptor's source is a woman aged 50 to 60 with active or convalescent COVID-19. The sequenced material came from peripheral blood. CDR3 residues: CASSRGQGPNQPQHF. As DNA, the CDR3 is TGTGCCAGCAGTAGGGGGCAGGGCCCTAATCAGCCCCAGCATTTT.